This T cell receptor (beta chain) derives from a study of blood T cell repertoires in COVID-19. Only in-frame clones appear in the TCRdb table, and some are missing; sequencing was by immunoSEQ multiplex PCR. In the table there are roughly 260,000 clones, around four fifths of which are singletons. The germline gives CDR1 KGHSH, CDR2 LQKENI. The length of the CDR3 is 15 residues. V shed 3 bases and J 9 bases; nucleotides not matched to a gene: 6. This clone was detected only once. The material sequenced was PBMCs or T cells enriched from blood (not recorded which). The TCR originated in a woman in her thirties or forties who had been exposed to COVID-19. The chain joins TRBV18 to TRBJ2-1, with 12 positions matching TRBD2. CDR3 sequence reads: CASSPSSGGASEQFF. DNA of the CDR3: TGTGCCAGCTCACCCTCTAGCGGGGGGGCCAGTGAGCAGTTCTTC.